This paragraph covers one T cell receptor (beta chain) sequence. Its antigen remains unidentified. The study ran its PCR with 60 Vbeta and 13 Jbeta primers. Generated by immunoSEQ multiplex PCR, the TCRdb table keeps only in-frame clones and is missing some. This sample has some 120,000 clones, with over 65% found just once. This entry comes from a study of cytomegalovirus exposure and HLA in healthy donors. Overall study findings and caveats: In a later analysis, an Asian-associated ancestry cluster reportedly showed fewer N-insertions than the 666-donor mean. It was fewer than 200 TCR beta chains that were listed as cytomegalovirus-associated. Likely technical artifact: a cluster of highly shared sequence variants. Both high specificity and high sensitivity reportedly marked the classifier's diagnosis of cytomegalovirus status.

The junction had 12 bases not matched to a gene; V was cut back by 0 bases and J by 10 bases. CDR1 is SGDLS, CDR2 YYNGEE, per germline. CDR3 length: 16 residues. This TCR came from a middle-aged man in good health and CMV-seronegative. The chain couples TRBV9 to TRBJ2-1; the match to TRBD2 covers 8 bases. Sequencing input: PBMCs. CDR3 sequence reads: CASSVDPLAEGREQFF. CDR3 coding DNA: TGTGCCAGCAGCGTAGACCCACTAGCGGAGGGACGCGAGCAGTTCTTC.